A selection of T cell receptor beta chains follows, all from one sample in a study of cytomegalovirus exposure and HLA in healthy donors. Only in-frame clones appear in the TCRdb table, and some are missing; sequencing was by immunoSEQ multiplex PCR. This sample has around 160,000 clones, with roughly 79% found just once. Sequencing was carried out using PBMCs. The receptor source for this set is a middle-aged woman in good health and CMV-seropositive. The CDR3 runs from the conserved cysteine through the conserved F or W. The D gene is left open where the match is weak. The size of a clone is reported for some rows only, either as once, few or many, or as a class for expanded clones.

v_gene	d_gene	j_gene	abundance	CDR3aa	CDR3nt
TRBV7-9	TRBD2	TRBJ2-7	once	CASSPHRSGGVYEQYF	TGTGCCAGCAGCCCCCACAGAAGCGGGGGGGTCTACGAGCAGTACTTC
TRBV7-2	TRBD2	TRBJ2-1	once	CASSLQRGAINEQFF	TGTGCCAGCAGCTTACAGCGGGGGGCGATTAATGAGCAGTTCTTC
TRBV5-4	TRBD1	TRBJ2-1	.	CASSLVAGGQGKDEQFF	TGTGCCAGCAGCTTGGTAGCAGGGGGACAGGGGAAGGATGAGCAGTTCTTC
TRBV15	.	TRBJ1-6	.	CATSRDLRDSPLHF	TGTGCCACCAGCAGAGATCTCCGGGATTCACCCCTCCACTTT
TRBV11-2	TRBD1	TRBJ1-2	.	CASSATTGANIYGYTF	TGTGCCAGCAGCGCCACGACAGGGGCCAATATCTATGGCTACACCTTC
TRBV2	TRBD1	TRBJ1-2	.	CASRRLGQGISIANYGYTF	TGTGCCAGCAGGAGACTGGGACAGGGGATTTCCATAGCTAACTATGGCTACACCTTC
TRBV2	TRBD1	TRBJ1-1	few	CASSPQGGDTEAFF	TGTGCCAGCAGCCCTCAGGGGGGTGACACTGAAGCTTTCTTT
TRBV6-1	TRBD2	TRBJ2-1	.	CASRLAEYNEQFF	TGTGCCAGCAGACTAGCGGAGTACAATGAGCAGTTCTTC
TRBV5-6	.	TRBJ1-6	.	CASNILSADRNSPLHF	TGTGCCAGCAATATTCTCTCGGCGGACAGAAATTCACCCCTCCACTTT
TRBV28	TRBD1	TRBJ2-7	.	CASSPGQGPEQYF	TGTGCCAGCAGTCCGGGACAGGGTCCCGAGCAGTACTTC
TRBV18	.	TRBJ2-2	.	CASSIGRDTGELFF	TGTGCCAGCTCGATCGGCAGGGACACCGGGGAGCTGTTTTTT
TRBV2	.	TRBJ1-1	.	CASSDTWALNTEAFF	TGTGCCAGCAGTGACACTTGGGCACTGAACACTGAAGCTTTCTTT
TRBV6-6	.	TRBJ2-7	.	CASSYSESVPEQYF	TGTGCCAGCAGTTACTCGGAGTCGGTTCCCGAGCAGTACTTC
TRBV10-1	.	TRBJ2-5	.	CASSEGGVGETQYF	TGCGCCAGCAGTGAGGGAGGGGTCGGGGAGACCCAGTACTTC
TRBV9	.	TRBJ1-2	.	CASSVGSPYGYTF	TGTGCCAGCAGCGTAGGAAGCCCCTATGGCTACACCTTC
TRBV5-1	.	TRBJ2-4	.	CASSLRTDELAKNIQYF	TGCGCCAGCAGCTTAAGGACAGACGAACTAGCCAAAAACATTCAGTACTTC
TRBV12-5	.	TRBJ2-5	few	CASAPPGIETQYF	TGTGCTAGTGCTCCACCGGGGATCGAGACCCAGTACTTC
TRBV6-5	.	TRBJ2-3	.	CASSYQGSDTQYF	TGTGCCAGCAGTTATCAGGGTTCAGATACGCAGTATTTT
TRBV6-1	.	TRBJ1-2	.	CASSESRGLANYGYTF	TGTGCCAGCAGTGAATCAAGAGGTTTGGCTAACTATGGCTACACCTTC
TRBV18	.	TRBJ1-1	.	CASSPLQNQNTEAFF	TGTGCCAGCTCACCCCTACAGAACCAGAACACTGAAGCTTTCTTT
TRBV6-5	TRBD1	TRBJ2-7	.	CASSYGTGKYEQYF	TGTGCCAGCAGTTACGGGACAGGGAAGTACGAGCAGTACTTC
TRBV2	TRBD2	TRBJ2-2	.	CASGTSGGGGELFF	TGTGCCAGTGGGACTAGCGGGGGGGGAGGGGAGCTGTTTTTT